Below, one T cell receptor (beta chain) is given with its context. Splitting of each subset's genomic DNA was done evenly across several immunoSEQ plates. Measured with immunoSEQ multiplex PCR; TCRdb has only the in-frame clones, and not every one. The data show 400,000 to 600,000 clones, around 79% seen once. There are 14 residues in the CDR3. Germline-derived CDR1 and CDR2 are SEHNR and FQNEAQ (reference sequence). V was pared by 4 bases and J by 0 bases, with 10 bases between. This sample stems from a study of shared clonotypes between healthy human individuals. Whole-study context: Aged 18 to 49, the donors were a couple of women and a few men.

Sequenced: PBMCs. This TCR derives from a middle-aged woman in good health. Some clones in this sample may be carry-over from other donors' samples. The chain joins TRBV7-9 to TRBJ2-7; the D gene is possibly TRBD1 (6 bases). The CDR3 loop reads CASSSAGASYEQYF. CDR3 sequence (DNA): TGTGCCAGCAGCTCTGCAGGGGCCTCCTACGAGCAGTACTTC.